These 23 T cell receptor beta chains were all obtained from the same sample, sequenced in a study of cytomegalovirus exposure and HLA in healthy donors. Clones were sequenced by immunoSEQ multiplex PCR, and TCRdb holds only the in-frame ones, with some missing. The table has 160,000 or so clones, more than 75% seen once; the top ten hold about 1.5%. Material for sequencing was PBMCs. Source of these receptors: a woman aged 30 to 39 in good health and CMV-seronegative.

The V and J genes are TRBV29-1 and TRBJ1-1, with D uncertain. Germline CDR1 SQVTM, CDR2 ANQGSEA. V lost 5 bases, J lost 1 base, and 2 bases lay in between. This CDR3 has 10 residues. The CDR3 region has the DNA TGCAGCGTTCAGAACACTGAAGCTTTCTTT. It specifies CSVQNTEAFF.

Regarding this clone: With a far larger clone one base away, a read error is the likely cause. In nucleotides, the CDR3 is TGTGCCAGCAGTGAAGGGCCAGGGGGCTCCTACGAGCAGTACTTC. Protein: CASSEGPGGSYEQYF. V is TRBV2 and J is TRBJ2-7, with 7 nucleotides matching TRBD1. The CDR3 contains 15 residues. V was pared by 1 base and J by 0 bases, with 3 bases of the junction left unmatched. Germline V gives CDR1 SNHLY, CDR2 FYNNEI.

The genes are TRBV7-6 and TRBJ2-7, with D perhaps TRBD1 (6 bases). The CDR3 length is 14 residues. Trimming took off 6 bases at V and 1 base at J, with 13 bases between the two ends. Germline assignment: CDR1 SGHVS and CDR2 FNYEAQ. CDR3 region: CASRLNRDSYEQYF. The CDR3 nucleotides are TGTGCCAGCAGGTTAAACAGGGATTCCTACGAGCAGTACTTC. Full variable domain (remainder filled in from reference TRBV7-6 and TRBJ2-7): GAGVSQSPRYKVTKRGQDVALRCDPISGHVSLYWYRQALGQGPEFLTYFNYEAQQDKSGLPNDRFSAERPEGSISTLTIQRTEQRDSAMYRCASRLNRDSYEQYFGPGTRLTVT.

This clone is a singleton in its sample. The CDR3 DNA reads as TGTGCCAGCAGCTTGATGGAGCCCCCCTACGAGCAGTACTTC. Protein product: CASSLMEPPYEQYF. The chain links TRBV5-4 to TRBJ2-7; D is ambiguous. Germline-derived CDR1 and CDR2 are SGHNT and YYREEE (reference sequence). The CDR3 spans 14 residues. Trimming took 1 base from V and 2 from J, leaving 10 bases between them.

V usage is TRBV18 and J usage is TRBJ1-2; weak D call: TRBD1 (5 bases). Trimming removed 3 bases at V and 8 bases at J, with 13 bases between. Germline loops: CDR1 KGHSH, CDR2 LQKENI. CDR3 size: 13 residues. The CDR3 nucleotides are TGTGCCAGCTCACCGGGGCGGGGACTAGGCTACACCTTC. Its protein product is CASSPGRGLGYTF.

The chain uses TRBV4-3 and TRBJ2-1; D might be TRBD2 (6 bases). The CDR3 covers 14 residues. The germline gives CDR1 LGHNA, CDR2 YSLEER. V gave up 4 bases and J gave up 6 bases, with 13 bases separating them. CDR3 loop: CASSPFLGGNEQFF. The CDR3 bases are TGCGCCAGCAGCCCCTTCCTGGGGGGCAATGAGCAGTTCTTC.

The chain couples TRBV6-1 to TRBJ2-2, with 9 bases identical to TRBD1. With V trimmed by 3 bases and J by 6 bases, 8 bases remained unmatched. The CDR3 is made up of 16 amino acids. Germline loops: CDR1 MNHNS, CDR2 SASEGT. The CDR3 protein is CASSETPTGGPGELFF. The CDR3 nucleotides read TGTGCCAGCAGTGAGACCCCGACAGGGGGTCCCGGGGAGCTGTTTTTT.

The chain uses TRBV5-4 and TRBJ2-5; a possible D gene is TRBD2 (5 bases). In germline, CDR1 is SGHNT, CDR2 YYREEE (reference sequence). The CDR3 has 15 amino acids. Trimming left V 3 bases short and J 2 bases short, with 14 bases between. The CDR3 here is CASSSTGSRQETQYF. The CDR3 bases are TGTGCCAGCAGCTCGACGGGATCGAGGCAAGAGACCCAGTACTTC. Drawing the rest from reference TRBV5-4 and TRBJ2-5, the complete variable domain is ETGVTQSPTHLIKTRGQQVTLRCSSQSGHNTVSWYQQALGQGPQFIFQYYREEENGRGNFPPRFSGLQFPNYSSELNVNALELDDSALYLCASSSTGSRQETQYFGPGTRLLVL.

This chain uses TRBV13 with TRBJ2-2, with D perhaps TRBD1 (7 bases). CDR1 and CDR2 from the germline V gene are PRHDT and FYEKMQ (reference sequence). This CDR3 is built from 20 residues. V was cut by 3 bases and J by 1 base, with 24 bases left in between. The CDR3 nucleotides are TGTGCCAGCAGCTTCGGTGGGGGGCGCGCAGGGGGTGTGAACACCGGGGAGCTGTTTTTT. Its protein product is CASSFGGGRAGGVNTGELFF.

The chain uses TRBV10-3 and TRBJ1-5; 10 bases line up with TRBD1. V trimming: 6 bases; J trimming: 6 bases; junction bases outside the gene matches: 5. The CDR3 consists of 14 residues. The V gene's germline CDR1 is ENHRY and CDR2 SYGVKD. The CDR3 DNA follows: TGTGCCATCAGGGACAGGGGGGAGAGTCAGCCCCAGCATTTT. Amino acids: CAIRDRGESQPQHF.

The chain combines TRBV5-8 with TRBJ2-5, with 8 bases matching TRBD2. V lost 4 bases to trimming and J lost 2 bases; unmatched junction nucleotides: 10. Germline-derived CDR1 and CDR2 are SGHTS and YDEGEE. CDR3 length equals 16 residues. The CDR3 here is CASSPAGSGIQETQYF. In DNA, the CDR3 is TGTGCCAGCAGCCCGGCTGGTAGCGGGATACAAGAGACCCAGTACTTC.

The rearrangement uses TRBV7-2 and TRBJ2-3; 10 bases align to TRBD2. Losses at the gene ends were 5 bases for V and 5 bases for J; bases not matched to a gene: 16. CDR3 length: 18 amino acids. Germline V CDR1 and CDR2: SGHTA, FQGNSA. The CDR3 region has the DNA TGTGCCAGCAGCCCCGTCGGGGGGCTAGCGGGGGCACAAGATACGCAGTATTTT. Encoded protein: CASSPVGGLAGAQDTQYF.

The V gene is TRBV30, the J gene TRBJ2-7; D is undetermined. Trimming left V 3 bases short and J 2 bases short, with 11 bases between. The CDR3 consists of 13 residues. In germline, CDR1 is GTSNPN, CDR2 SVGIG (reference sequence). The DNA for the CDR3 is TGTGCCTGGAGGTGGCCCACAACCTACGAGCAGTACTTC. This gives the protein CAWRWPTTYEQYF.

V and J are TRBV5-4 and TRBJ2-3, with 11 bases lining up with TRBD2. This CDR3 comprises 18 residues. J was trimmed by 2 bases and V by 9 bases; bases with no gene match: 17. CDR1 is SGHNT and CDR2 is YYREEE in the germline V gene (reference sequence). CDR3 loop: CAIQRASGGSTPTDTQYF. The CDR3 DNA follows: TGTGCCATCCAGCGGGCTAGCGGGGGGTCAACACCCACAGATACGCAGTATTTT.

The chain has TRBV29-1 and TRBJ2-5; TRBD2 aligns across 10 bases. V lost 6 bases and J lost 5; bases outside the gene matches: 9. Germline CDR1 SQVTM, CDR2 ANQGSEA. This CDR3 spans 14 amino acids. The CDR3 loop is CSVGHATSGETQYF. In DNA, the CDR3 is TGCAGCGTCGGCCACGCGACTAGCGGGGAGACCCAGTACTTC.

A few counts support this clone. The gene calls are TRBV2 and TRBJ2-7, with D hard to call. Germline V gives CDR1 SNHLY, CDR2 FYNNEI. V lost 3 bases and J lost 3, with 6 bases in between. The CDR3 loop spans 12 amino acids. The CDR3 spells CASSEPDYEQYF. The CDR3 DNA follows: TGTGCCAGCAGTGAGCCAGACTACGAGCAGTACTTC.

CDR3 loop: CASRGGPYSNQPQHF. CDR3 nucleotide sequence: TGTGCCAGCCGGGGGGGCCCGTATAGCAATCAGCCCCAGCATTTT. V and J are TRBV19 and TRBJ1-5, with a weak D call TRBD1 (6 bases). V lost 9 bases and J lost 0, with 15 bases in between. The CDR3 totals 15 residues. From germline, CDR1 is LNHDA and CDR2 SQIVND (reference sequence).

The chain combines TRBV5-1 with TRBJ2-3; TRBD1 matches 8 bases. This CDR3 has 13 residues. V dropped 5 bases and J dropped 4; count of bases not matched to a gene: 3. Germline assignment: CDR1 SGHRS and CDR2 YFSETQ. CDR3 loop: CASRSGGADTQYF. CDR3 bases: TGCGCCAGCAGATCAGGGGGCGCAGATACGCAGTATTTT.

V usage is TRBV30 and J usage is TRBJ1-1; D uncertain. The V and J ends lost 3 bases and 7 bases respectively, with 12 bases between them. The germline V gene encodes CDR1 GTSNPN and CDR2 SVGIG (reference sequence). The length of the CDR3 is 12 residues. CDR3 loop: CAWSVARVEAFF. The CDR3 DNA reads TGTGCCTGGAGCGTGGCGCGGGTTGAAGCTTTCTTT.

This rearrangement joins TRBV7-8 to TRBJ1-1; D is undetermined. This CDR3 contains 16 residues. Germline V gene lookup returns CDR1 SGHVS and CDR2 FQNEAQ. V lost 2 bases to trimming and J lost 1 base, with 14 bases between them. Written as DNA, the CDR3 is TGTGCCAGCAGCTTACAGGCGGGCTCGAGGAACACTGAAGCTTTCTTT. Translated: CASSLQAGSRNTEAFF.

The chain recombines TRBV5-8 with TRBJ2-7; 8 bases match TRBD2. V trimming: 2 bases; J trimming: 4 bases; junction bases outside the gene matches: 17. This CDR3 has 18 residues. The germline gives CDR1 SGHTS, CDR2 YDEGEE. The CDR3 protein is CASSFLRGERRKAYEQYF. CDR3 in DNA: TGTGCCAGCAGCTTCCTGCGGGGGGAAAGGAGGAAGGCATACGAGCAGTACTTC.

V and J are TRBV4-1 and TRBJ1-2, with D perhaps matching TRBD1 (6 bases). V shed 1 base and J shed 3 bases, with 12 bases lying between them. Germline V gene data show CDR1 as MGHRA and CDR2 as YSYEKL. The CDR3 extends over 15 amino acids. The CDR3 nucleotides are TGCGCCAGCAGCCAAGTTTTCAGGACAGACTATGGCTACACCTTC. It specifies CASSQVFRTDYGYTF.

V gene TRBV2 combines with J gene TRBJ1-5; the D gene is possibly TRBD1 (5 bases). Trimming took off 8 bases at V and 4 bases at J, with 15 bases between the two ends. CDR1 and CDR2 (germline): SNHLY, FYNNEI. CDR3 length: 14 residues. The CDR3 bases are TGTGCCAGCGGCGGGGGGATGGGGAATCAGCCCCAGCATTTT. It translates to CASGGGMGNQPQHF.